This passage covers 28 T cell receptor beta chains from one sample sequenced in a study of post-analysis software for immune sequencing data. Study-wide points: Included in a set of roughly 5 TRBV segments more frequent in patients than controls were TRBV5-6, TRBV5-1 and TRBV20-1.

TCR beta libraries were prepared from cDNA with unique molecular identifiers. MiXCR, applied by TCRdb to the PCR reads, yields one record per CDR3 protein. The sample lists around 700,000 distinct CDR3 sequences, approximately 59% seen once, with about 11% in the top ten. These receptors' targets are unknown. The specimen sequenced was blood. The source is a girl aged 2-10 years with multiple sclerosis.

The CDR3 here is CASSSPWKGPNTEAFF. The DNA for the CDR3 is TGTGCCAGCAGCTCCCCTTGGAAGGGCCCGAACACTGAAGCTTTCTTT. This chain joins TRBV7-2 and TRBJ1-1; no clear D gene. With 4 bases removed from V and 1 base from J, the gap between germline ends came to 16 bases. The CDR3 is 16 residues long. The germline V gene encodes CDR1 SGHTA and CDR2 FQGNSA.

This clonotype has just a few counts. The V and J genes are TRBV7-2 and TRBJ2-1; tentatively, D is TRBD1 or TRBD2 (6 bases each). This CDR3 region has 18 residues. Trimming took 5 bases from V and 9 from J, leaving 29 bases between them. The germline CDR1 and CDR2 sequences are SGHTA and FQGNSA. In DNA, the CDR3 is TGTGCCAGCAGCCCGAAGGAGCCTTACAGGGCGGGATTGGTTGAGCAGTTCTTC. It is translated as CASSPKEPYRAGLVEQFF.

The CDR3 sequence is CSASPGLLINEQFF. In nucleotides, the CDR3 is TGCAGTGCTAGCCCTGGACTCCTTATAAATGAGCAGTTCTTC. V usage is TRBV20-1 and J usage is TRBJ2-1, with a weak D call TRBD2 (5 bases). Germline CDR1 is DFQATT and CDR2 is SNEGSKA (reference sequence). Trimming removed 3 bases at V and 7 bases at J, with 16 bases between. The CDR3 totals 14 residues.

The chain has TRBV6-5 and TRBJ2-2, with D uncertain. Germline V gene sequence: CDR1 MNHEY, CDR2 SVGAGI. The CDR3 sequence is 15 residues long. The V and J ends lost 0 bases and 4 bases respectively, with 9 bases between them. The CDR3 DNA reads TGTGCCAGCAGTTACTCGGGGTACGGCACCGGGGAGCTGTTTTTT. Residues: CASSYSGYGTGELFF.

V and J are TRBV7-2 and TRBJ2-4; 7 nucleotides align to TRBD2. Per the germline V gene, CDR1 is SGHTA and CDR2 is FQGNSA. The CDR3 covers 16 residues. V trimming: 5 bases; J trimming: 5 bases; junction bases outside the gene matches: 12. The CDR3 sequence: CASSPVGEGAENIQYF. CDR3 nucleotide sequence: TGTGCCAGCAGCCCTGTTGGGGAGGGCGCTGAAAACATTCAGTACTTC.

The CDR3 loop is CASSSGTATYEQYF. The DNA for the CDR3 is TGTGCCAGCAGCTCCGGGACAGCAACCTACGAGCAGTACTTC. This rearrangement joins TRBV7-2 to TRBJ2-7; TRBD1 agrees at 7 bases. The CDR3 runs to 14 residues. Germline V CDR1 and CDR2: SGHTA, FQGNSA. V dropped 4 bases and J dropped 2; count of bases not matched to a gene: 5. Full variable domain (remainder filled in from reference TRBV7-2 and TRBJ2-7): GAGVSQSPSNKVTEKGKDVELRCDPISGHTALYWYRQSLGQGLEFLIYFQGNSAPDKSGLPSDRFSAERTGGSVSTLTIQRTQQEDSAVYLCASSSGTATYEQYFGPGTRLTVT.

The genes are TRBV5-1 and TRBJ1-1; D may be TRBD1 (6 bases). Trimming shortened V by 4 bases and J by 3 bases, and 16 bases separated the two germline ends. In germline, CDR1 is SGHRS, CDR2 YFSETQ. This CDR3 comprises 15 residues. In DNA form, the CDR3 reads TGCGCCAGCAGCCCCGGGGGGGGGCACCACACTGAAGCTTTCTTT. It encodes CASSPGGGHHTEAFF. The variable domain in full, with the rest retrieved from reference TRBV5-1 and TRBJ1-1, is KAGVTQTPRYLIKTRGQQVTLSCSPISGHRSVSWYQQTPGQGLQFLFEYFSETQRNKGNFPGRFSGRQFSNSRSEMNVSTLELGDSALYLCASSPGGGHHTEAFFGQGTRLTVV.

The CDR3 DNA sequence: TGCAGCGGTCAGGGACGAAACTACGAGCAGTACTTC. It translates to CSGQGRNYEQYF. V and J are TRBV29-1 and TRBJ2-7; perhaps D is TRBD1 or TRBD2 (5 bases each). V lost 7 bases and J 3 bases, leaving 13 bases between the germline ends. Per germline, CDR1 SQVTM and CDR2 ANQGSEA. The CDR3 loop spans 12 amino acids.

The chain employs TRBV7-2 and TRBJ1-2; TRBD1 matches at 8 bases. The CDR3 sequence is 15 residues long. The V gene's germline CDR1 is SGHTA and CDR2 FQGNSA. V gave up 5 bases and J gave up 4 bases; unmatched junction bases: 9. CDR3 bases: TGTGCCAGCAGCCAGAATCAGGGGGCCGGCTATGGCTACACCTTC. Encoded protein: CASSQNQGAGYGYTF.

This sequence joins TRBV11-2 and TRBJ2-1; D call uncertain. CDR3 length: 13 amino acids. Germline lookup yields CDR1 SGHAT and CDR2 FQNNGV. V was cut by 0 bases and J by 7 bases, with 7 bases left in between. The CDR3 sequence is CASSLDIRNEQFF. The DNA of the CDR3 is TGTGCCAGCAGCTTAGATATCAGGAATGAGCAGTTCTTC. The complete variable domain, with remaining parts taken from reference TRBV11-2 and TRBJ2-1, reads EAGVAQSPRYKIIEKRQSVAFWCNPISGHATLYWYQQILGQGPKLLIQFQNNGVVDDSQLPKDRFSAERLKGVDSTLKIQPAKLEDSAVYLCASSLDIRNEQFFGPGTRLTVL.

This clonotype appeared a few times. CDR3 DNA sequence: TGCAGTGCTAGAAAAACTAGCGGGTGGGACAATGAGCAGTTCTTC. Its protein product is CSARKTSGWDNEQFF. The genes are TRBV20-1 and TRBJ2-1; 9 nucleotides agree with TRBD2. This CDR3 spans 15 amino acids. Trimming at V came to 2 bases and at J to 5 bases, leaving 7 bases not matched to a gene. CDR1 and CDR2 (germline): DFQATT, SNEGSKA (reference sequence).

The rearrangement uses TRBV10-3 and TRBJ2-1; D ambiguous. Trimming pared 10 bases from V and 8 bases from J, leaving 12 bases between. Per the germline V gene, CDR1 is ENHRY and CDR2 is SYGVKD. The CDR3 sequence is 11 residues long. CDR3 in amino acids: CATGSPDEQFF. CDR3 in DNA: TGTGCCACTGGATCACCCGATGAGCAGTTCTTC.

To note about this clonotype: Relative to the germline gene, one junction end is altered; a read error may explain this. The chain is built from TRBV3-1 and TRBJ1-5; D unclear. Germline CDR1 is LGHDT and CDR2 is YNNKEL (reference sequence). This CDR3 has 14 residues. The chain's CDR3 is CASNQGGYHQPQHF. The CDR3 DNA sequence: TGTGCCAGCAACCAAGGAGGTTATCATCAGCCCCAGCATTTT.

J is TRBJ1-1 and V is TRBV20-1; D is possibly TRBD1 (5 bases). Looked up from germline, CDR1 is DFQATT and CDR2 is SNEGSKA (reference sequence). The CDR3 loop spans 14 amino acids. V was trimmed by 3 bases and J by 3 bases, leaving 14 bases between them. The CDR3 DNA follows: TGCAGTGCTAGGCCCGGGGCGTCGGACACTGAAGCTTTCTTT. Translation: CSARPGASDTEAFF.

The rearrangement uses TRBV12-3 or TRBV12-4 and TRBJ2-1, with a possible D match to TRBD1 (6 bases). The germline V and J ends were trimmed by 5 bases and 7 bases, with 18 bases remaining between them. This CDR3 is built from 15 residues. CDR3 sequence reads: CASSLQGGEGNEQFF. The CDR3 coding sequence is TGTGCCAGCAGTCTACAGGGTGGTGAGGGTAATGAGCAGTTCTTC.

The chain uses TRBV27 and TRBJ2-1; 11 bases map to TRBD2. Unmatched junction bases numbered 6, after V lost 4 bases and J lost 4 bases. The CDR3 has 16 residues. Germline values: CDR1 MNHEY, CDR2 SMNVEV (reference sequence). The CDR3 protein is CASSSVAGGRYNEQFF. The DNA for the CDR3 is TGTGCCAGCAGTTCCGTAGCGGGAGGGAGATACAATGAGCAGTTCTTC.

This clonotype was counted a few times. This chain uses TRBV7-3 with TRBJ2-3, with 7 bases identical to TRBD2. After removal of 5 bases from V and 3 bases from J, the junction contained 5 bases not matched to a gene. The CDR3 length is 14 residues. From germline, CDR1 is SGHTA and CDR2 FQGTGA. CDR3: CASSAPGLTDTQYF. In nucleotides, the CDR3 is TGTGCCAGCAGCGCGCCGGGACTAACAGATACGCAGTATTTT.

The J gene is TRBJ2-4, the V gene TRBV7-9, with TRBD1 matching 7 bases. The CDR3 length is 16 residues. After removal of 4 bases from V and 0 bases from J, the junction contained 6 bases not matched to a gene. From germline, CDR1 is SEHNR and CDR2 FQNEAQ (reference sequence). The DNA for the CDR3 is TGTGCCAGCAGCTCCACAGGGGCGAAAGCCAAAAACATTCAGTACTTC. Translated: CASSSTGAKAKNIQYF.

The chain recombines TRBV12-3 or TRBV12-4 with TRBJ2-3; 11 bases agree with TRBD2. This CDR3 contains 17 residues. Germline trimming cut 5 bases from V and 4 bases from J; bases unmatched to any gene: 11. This chain's CDR3 is CASSLFQTSGEADTQYF. CDR3 bases: TGTGCCAGCAGTCTATTTCAGACTAGCGGGGAGGCAGATACGCAGTATTTT.

This clonotype was detected only a few times. The chain uses TRBV6-6 and TRBJ1-1; D is unclear. The germline V gene has CDR1 MNHNY and CDR2 SVGAGI (reference sequence). The CDR3 sequence is 13 residues long. The V and J ends lost 2 bases and 7 bases respectively, with 11 bases between them. CDR3 region: CASSYDSDGEAFF. CDR3 bases: TGTGCCAGCAGTTACGATTCAGACGGTGAAGCTTTCTTT.

The rearrangement links TRBV10-3 to TRBJ1-2; D is unclear. In germline, CDR1 is ENHRY, CDR2 SYGVKD. The CDR3 loop spans 14 amino acids. V lost 8 bases and J 3 bases, leaving 16 bases between the germline ends. The DNA for the CDR3 is TGTGCCATCGGCATCTCAGGAGACCACTATGGCTACACCTTC. Translation: CAIGISGDHYGYTF.

The V call is TRBV12-3 or TRBV12-4, the J call TRBJ2-7; D may be TRBD1 or TRBD2 (6 bases each). The end of the DNA fits TRBJ2-5 better, so the J call may be wrong. CDR3 size: 14 residues. The CDR3 nucleotides are TGTGCCAGCAATCGGGGGCCCCGAGGGGAGACCCAGTACTTC. Protein sequence: CASNRGPRGETQYF.

The chain combines TRBV12-3 or TRBV12-4 with TRBJ2-1, with TRBD2 matching 9 bases. The J segment lost 14 bases and the V segment lost 6 bases, leaving 11 bases of the junction unmatched. The CDR3 spans 13 residues. The CDR3 here is CASRYDLAGRKFF. The CDR3 region has the DNA TGTGCCAGCAGATACGATCTAGCGGGGAGGAAGTTCTTC.

The rearrangement uses TRBV5-1 and TRBJ1-5; D is undetermined. V lost 0 bases and J 0 bases, leaving 16 bases between the germline ends. The V gene's germline CDR1 is SGHRS and CDR2 YFSETQ. CDR3 length equals 18 residues. This CDR3 is CASSLDPLQSYSNQPQHF. CDR3 nucleotide sequence: TGCGCCAGCAGCTTGGACCCGCTCCAAAGTTATAGCAATCAGCCCCAGCATTTT.

In its sample, this clonotype was seen a few times. The chain combines TRBV11-2 with TRBJ2-5; the D gene could be TRBD1 or TRBD2 (5 bases each). Germline lookup yields CDR1 SGHAT and CDR2 FQNNGV. Trimming removed 5 bases from V and 4 bases from J, with 20 bases in between. The CDR3 extends over 16 amino acids. In DNA, the CDR3 is TGTGCCAGCAGCATCGAAGGGGTAGGAGGTCGAGAGACCCAGTACTTC. It codes for CASSIEGVGGRETQYF. Filled out from reference TRBV11-2 and TRBJ2-5, the complete variable domain reads EAGVAQSPRYKIIEKRQSVAFWCNPISGHATLYWYQQILGQGPKLLIQFQNNGVVDDSQLPKDRFSAERLKGVDSTLKIQPAKLEDSAVYLCASSIEGVGGRETQYFGPGTRLLVL.

This chain uses TRBV7-9 with TRBJ1-1, with a possible D match to TRBD1 (5 bases). Trimming cost V 5 bases and J 1 base, with 14 bases left between them. Germline V gives CDR1 SEHNR, CDR2 FQNEAQ (reference sequence). The CDR3 is 15 residues long. The CDR3 here is CASSPFGTENTEAFF. CDR3 coding DNA: TGTGCCAGCAGCCCGTTTGGGACGGAGAACACTGAAGCTTTCTTT.

The V gene is TRBV7-6, the J gene TRBJ1-2; no clear D gene. Trimming cost V 5 bases and J 8 bases, with 21 bases left between them. The length of the CDR3 is 15 residues. CDR1 is SGHVS, CDR2 FNYEAQ, per germline. The DNA of the CDR3 is TGTGCCAGCAGCCCCCGGATAGCCACCGCGGAAGGCTACACCTTC. Translated: CASSPRIATAEGYTF.

This clonotype was recorded a few times. V usage is TRBV4-2 and J usage is TRBJ2-1; TRBD1 matches at 12 bases. This CDR3 is built from 17 residues. The V segment lost 0 bases and the J segment 7 bases; nucleotides outside the gene matches: 7. CDR1 and CDR2 from the germline V gene are LGHNA and YNFKEQ. The CDR3 coding sequence is TGTGCCAGCAGCCAAGAGGGTGGGGGACAGGGGGCGAATGAGCAGTTCTTC. Encoded protein: CASSQEGGGQGANEQFF.